The 28 T cell receptor beta chains presented below share a single source sample, sequenced in a study of cytomegalovirus exposure and HLA in healthy donors. The primer mix had 60 Vbeta and 13 Jbeta primers. Produced via immunoSEQ multiplex PCR; TCRdb's table is partial and in-frame only. The sample has roughly 150,000 clones; approximately 88% are singletons. Material for sequencing was PBMCs. The receptor source for this set is a boy aged 2 to 9 in good health and CMV-seronegative.

The V and J genes are TRBV6-5 and TRBJ1-1; D unresolved. CDR1 and CDR2 from the germline V gene are MNHEY and SVGAGI. The V end lost 8 bases, the J end lost 5 bases, and 12 bases lay between the germline ends. This CDR3 has 12 amino acids. The CDR3 nucleotides read TGTGCCAGCGGGCCGGGGAGAACTGAAGCTTTCTTT. Its translation is CASGPGRTEAFF.

This clone appeared a few times. The V and J genes are TRBV30 and TRBJ2-3; 9 bases line up with TRBD2. After removal of 4 bases from V and 1 base from J, the junction contained 0 bases not matched to a gene. CDR3 length: 13 residues. Germline V gene lookup returns CDR1 GTSNPN and CDR2 SVGIG (reference sequence). The CDR3 sequence is CAWTSGGTDTQYF. CDR3 coding DNA: TGTGCCTGGACTAGCGGGGGCACAGATACGCAGTATTTT.

The rearrangement links TRBV25-1 to TRBJ2-7; a possible D gene is TRBD1 (6 bases). The CDR3 covers 16 residues. V lost 2 bases to trimming and J lost 5 bases, with 19 bases between them. Germline values: CDR1 MGHDK, CDR2 SYGVNS. The CDR3: CASSEGTTYLLNEQYF. The CDR3 nucleotides are TGTGCCAGCAGTGAAGGGACAACCTACTTGCTCAACGAGCAGTACTTC.

The rearrangement uses TRBV13 and TRBJ2-5; 7 bases are shared with TRBD2. The V gene end was trimmed by 2 bases and the J gene end by 3 bases; junction bases not matched to a gene: 12. The CDR3 has 17 amino acids. Germline V gene lookup returns CDR1 PRHDT and CDR2 FYEKMQ (reference sequence). The CDR3 region is CASSLRLWRGTEETQYF. Written as DNA, the CDR3 is TGTGCCAGCAGCTTAAGGCTTTGGCGGGGGACCGAAGAGACCCAGTACTTC.

In this sample, this clone turned up once. The DNA of the CDR3 is TGCGCCAGCAGGAGGGGGACTAGCCTAAACAATGAGCAGTTCTTC. Translating gives CASRRGTSLNNEQFF. This chain joins TRBV10-1 and TRBJ2-1, with TRBD2 matching over 9 bases. This CDR3 is built from 15 residues. Trimming removed 6 bases from V and 5 bases from J; junction bases left unmatched: 8. Germline V lookup: CDR1 WNHNN, CDR2 SYGVQD (reference sequence).

This chain uses TRBV5-5 with TRBJ2-1; 8 bases align to TRBD2. CDR3 length: 15 residues. CDR1 and CDR2 (germline): SGHKS, YYEKEE (reference sequence). With V trimmed by 3 bases and J by 2 bases, 4 bases remained unmatched. CDR3 bases: TGTGCCAGCAGCTCTCGGGGGGGCACCTACAATGAGCAGTTCTTC. As protein: CASSSRGGTYNEQFF.

This clone was counted between two and nine times. This chain uses TRBV4-3 with TRBJ2-7; unclear D gene. This CDR3 is built from 15 residues. Germline CDR1 reads LGHNA; CDR2 reads YSLEER. With 0 bases removed from V and 1 base from J, the gap between germline ends came to 10 bases. Here the CDR3 DNA reads TGCGCCAGCAGCCAAGAAGCAGGTTGGTCCTACGAGCAGTACTTC. This sequence encodes CASSQEAGWSYEQYF.

CDR3: CASSQDLTGVNSPLHF. DNA of the CDR3: TGTGCCAGCAGCCAAGACCTGACAGGGGTTAATTCACCCCTCCACTTT. This rearrangement joins TRBV4-2 to TRBJ1-6, with 8 bases that match TRBD1. Germline-derived CDR1 and CDR2 are LGHNA and YNFKEQ. The V and J ends lost 0 bases and 6 bases, in that order; junction bases with no gene match: 4. CDR3 size: 16 residues.

The rearrangement joins TRBV15 to TRBJ2-7; 12 nucleotides align to TRBD2. Trimming cost V 3 bases and J 0 bases; bases outside gene matches: 0. The CDR3 spans 15 residues. Germline V gives CDR1 LNHNV, CDR2 YYDKDF (reference sequence). The CDR3 DNA is TGTGCCACCAGCAGGGGACTAGCGGGCTCCTACGAGCAGTACTTC. Residues: CATSRGLAGSYEQYF. Full variable domain (outside the CDR3, taken from reference TRBV15 and TRBJ2-7): DAMVIQNPRYQVTQFGKPVTLSCSQTLNHNVMYWYQQKSSQAPKLLFHYYDKDFNNEADTPDNFQSRRPNTSFCFLDIRSPGLGDTAMYLCATSRGLAGSYEQYFGPGTRLTVT.

The chain employs TRBV5-6 and TRBJ1-3, with no clear D. In germline, CDR1 is SGHDT, CDR2 YYEEEE. This CDR3 is 14 amino acids long. V was trimmed by 2 bases and J by 0 bases, leaving 6 bases between them. CDR3 nucleotides: TGTGCCAGCAGCTTCGGTAGCTCTGGAAACACCATATATTTT. Its protein is CASSFGSSGNTIYF.

The genes are TRBV5-5 and TRBJ2-7; the match to TRBD1 covers 9 bases. Germline CDR1 and CDR2: SGHKS and YYEKEE (reference sequence). V gave up 7 bases and J gave up 3 bases; unmatched junction bases: 8. This CDR3 spans 14 amino acids. CDR3 amino acids: CASASGTGLYEQYF. CDR3 in DNA: TGTGCCAGCGCATCCGGGACAGGGCTCTACGAGCAGTACTTC.

The chain couples TRBV19 to TRBJ2-1; D is ambiguous. Trimming shortened V by 3 bases and J by 4 bases, and 7 bases separated the two germline ends. The germline V gene encodes CDR1 LNHDA and CDR2 SQIVND (reference sequence). The CDR3 runs 13 residues. CDR3 region: CASSINGYNEQFF. DNA of the CDR3: TGTGCCAGTAGTATCAACGGTTACAATGAGCAGTTCTTC.

V is TRBV29-1 and J is TRBJ1-2; a possible D gene is TRBD1 (6 bases). The germline V gene encodes CDR1 SQVTM and CDR2 ANQGSEA. The ends were cut back, 2 bases at V and 8 bases at J, with 9 bases in the middle. The CDR3 spans 11 residues. In DNA form, the CDR3 reads TGCAGCGTTGAACAGGGGATAGGCTACACCTTC. Its protein is CSVEQGIGYTF.

V and J are TRBV7-7 and TRBJ1-2; D is ambiguous. The CDR3 has 12 amino acids. The V gene's germline CDR1 is SSHAT and CDR2 FNYEAQ (reference sequence). The V gene lost 3 bases and the J gene lost 8 bases, with 10 bases spanning the gap. CDR3 protein: CASSFGGRGYTF. The CDR3 DNA follows: TGTGCCAGCAGCTTCGGAGGACGGGGCTACACCTTC.

This clone was seen a handful of times. The V and J genes are TRBV10-3 and TRBJ1-1; TRBD1 is a possible D gene (6 bases). CDR3 length: 15 residues. The germline CDR1 and CDR2 sequences are ENHRY and SYGVKD. Trimming left V 6 bases short and J 1 base short, with 15 bases between. The CDR3 sequence is CAIRRGTEQNTEAFF. CDR3 bases: TGTGCCATCAGAAGGGGGACGGAGCAGAACACTGAAGCTTTCTTT.

The chain combines TRBV6-5 with TRBJ1-6, with D uncertain. Germline assignment: CDR1 MNHEY and CDR2 SVGAGI. V lost 6 bases to trimming and J lost 4 bases, with 13 bases between them. The CDR3 contains 15 residues. The CDR3 sequence is CASSPKAGYNSPLHF. CDR3 DNA: TGTGCCAGCAGCCCTAAGGCGGGATATAATTCACCCCTCCACTTT.

This chain links TRBV6-6 with TRBJ2-5; TRBD1 agrees at 8 bases. The CDR3 consists of 13 residues. Losses at the gene ends were 6 bases for V and 1 base for J; bases not matched to a gene: 1. The germline gives CDR1 MNHNY, CDR2 SVGAGI (reference sequence). The CDR3 DNA sequence: TGTGCCAGCAGGGGACAGGCCCAAGAGACCCAGTACTTC. Translated, it gives CASRGQAQETQYF.

The chain is built from TRBV19 and TRBJ1-5; TRBD1 agrees at 7 bases. Germline V gives CDR1 LNHDA, CDR2 SQIVND (reference sequence). CDR3 size: 13 residues. V was pared by 4 bases and J by 6 bases, with 3 bases of the junction left unmatched. The CDR3 DNA follows: TGTGCCAGTAGTAGGGCAGGGGGTCAGCCCCAGCATTTT. Protein product: CASSRAGGQPQHF. Full variable domain (remainder filled in from reference TRBV19 and TRBJ1-5): DGGITQSPKYLFRKEGQNVTLSCEQNLNHDAMYWYRQDPGQGLRLIYYSQIVNDFQKGDIAEGYSVSREKKESFPLTVTSAQKNPTAFYLCASSRAGGQPQHFGDGTRLSIL.

As regards this clone: A read error may account for a junction end that differs from germline. In the same sample, other DNA sequences code for this CDR3. The chain is built from TRBV11-2 and TRBJ2-5; 8 positions agree with TRBD2. CDR3 length: 16 amino acids. Germline loops: CDR1 SGHAT, CDR2 FQNNGV. The CDR3 region is CASSLVGSGIQETQYF. In nucleotides, the CDR3 is TGTGCCAGCAGTTTAGTTGGTAGCGGGATCCAAGAGACCCAGTACTTC.

This chain links TRBV7-2 with TRBJ1-2, with D uncertain. Germline CDR1 is SGHTA and CDR2 is FQGNSA. CDR3 length equals 13 residues. V gave up 11 bases and J gave up 2 bases, with 15 bases separating them. CDR3 residues: CAVSTGMNYGYTF. Written as DNA, the CDR3 is TGTGCCGTCTCAACCGGGATGAACTATGGCTACACCTTC.

V usage is TRBV4-3 and J usage is TRBJ2-2; 7 bases are a match to TRBD2. In germline, CDR1 is LGHNA, CDR2 YSLEER. J lost 1 base, V lost 1 base, and 9 bases had no gene match. CDR3 size: 18 residues. The CDR3 nucleotides are TGCGCCAGCAGCCAAGTACTCGCGGGGGTTCGGAACACCGGGGAGCTGTTTTTT. This encodes CASSQVLAGVRNTGELFF.

This clone was counted once. The rearrangement joins TRBV29-1 to TRBJ2-7; no clear D. The CDR3 totals 15 residues. V was pared by 6 bases and J by 6 bases, with 24 bases between. Germline lookup yields CDR1 SQVTM and CDR2 ANQGSEA. CDR3 coding DNA: TGCAGCGTGATCCCCGGCAGTCCCCCCAGAGGCGAGCAGTACTTC. Protein sequence: CSVIPGSPPRGEQYF.

This chain links TRBV5-6 with TRBJ1-1, with TRBD1 matching over 7 bases. Unmatched junction bases numbered 8, after V lost 3 bases and J lost 3 bases. The length of the CDR3 is 15 residues. Germline lookup yields CDR1 SGHDT and CDR2 YYEEEE. CDR3 bases: TGTGCCAGCAGCTCATCAGACAGGGAGGACACTGAAGCTTTCTTT. Amino acids: CASSSSDREDTEAFF.

The rearrangement links TRBV4-3 to TRBJ1-1; D may be TRBD1 (6 bases). The ends were cut back, 4 bases at V and 2 bases at J, with 20 bases in the middle. This CDR3 spans 17 amino acids. The V gene's germline CDR1 is LGHNA and CDR2 YSLEER. CDR3 in DNA: TGCGCCAGCAGCCCATCTCTCAGGCAGGGGTCAAACACTGAAGCTTTCTTT. This sequence encodes CASSPSLRQGSNTEAFF.

V is TRBV11-2 and J is TRBJ1-1, with 8 bases aligning to TRBD1. V lost 0 bases to trimming and J lost 2 bases; unmatched junction nucleotides: 5. The CDR3 covers 16 residues. Germline loops: CDR1 SGHAT, CDR2 FQNNGV. The CDR3, as DNA: TGTGCCAGCAGCTTAGATTTTCAGGGGGCAAACACTGAAGCTTTCTTT. Translated, it gives CASSLDFQGANTEAFF. Filled out from reference TRBV11-2 and TRBJ1-1, the complete variable domain reads EAGVAQSPRYKIIEKRQSVAFWCNPISGHATLYWYQQILGQGPKLLIQFQNNGVVDDSQLPKDRFSAERLKGVDSTLKIQPAKLEDSAVYLCASSLDFQGANTEAFFGQGTRLTVV.

The chain employs TRBV11-2 and TRBJ2-2; 8 positions agree with TRBD1. This CDR3 spans 19 amino acids. Germline values: CDR1 SGHAT, CDR2 FQNNGV. After removal of 0 bases from V and 1 base from J, the junction contained 10 bases not matched to a gene. CDR3: CASSLDKGGQGWNTGELFF. The CDR3 nucleotides read TGTGCCAGCAGCTTAGATAAAGGCGGACAGGGATGGAACACCGGGGAGCTGTTTTTT.

The chain recombines TRBV30 with TRBJ1-3; D call uncertain. Per the germline V gene, CDR1 is GTSNPN and CDR2 is SVGIG (reference sequence). This CDR3 is built from 16 residues. V lost 2 bases, J lost 0 bases, and 14 bases lay in between. Written as DNA, the CDR3 is TGTGCCTGGAGTCAGGTGTTGACGAGCTCTGGAAACACCATATATTTT. It is translated as CAWSQVLTSSGNTIYF.

The genes are TRBV4-3 and TRBJ2-1; unclear D gene. CDR1 is LGHNA and CDR2 is YSLEER in the germline V gene. Between the trimmed V and J ends, which lost 0 bases and 9 bases, there was a span of 9 bases. There are 13 residues in the CDR3. The CDR3 protein is CASSQDVSGEQFF. In DNA, the CDR3 is TGCGCCAGCAGCCAAGATGTTTCGGGTGAGCAGTTCTTC.